The clone carrying this TCR beta chain was picked up many times. The antigen remains undetermined. The data stem from a study of CD8 T cells in ankylosing spondylitis. Quantitative barcoded 5'-RACE was used to prepare TCR beta libraries. From the 5' RACE reads, TCRdb called clonotypes with MiXCR, one entry per CDR3 protein. The sample lists fewer than 550,000 distinct CDR3 sequences, roughly 5.3% occurring once. The CDR3 is 13 residues long. The germline V gene encodes CDR1 MNHEY and CDR2 SVGAGI. Trimming cost V 0 bases and J 5 bases, with 7 bases left between them. Study-wide results and caveats: Matched ankylosing spondylitis synovial fluid reportedly showed significant enrichment of disease-linked clones. A motif of 7 to 9 highly homologous TCR beta variants was seen as apparently characteristic of ankylosing spondylitis blood. Earlier reports found some motif variants in synovial fluid and blood in reactive arthritis. Researchers report that disease-linked clones proved CD8+ and relatively rare in peripheral blood.

This chain links TRBV6-5 with TRBJ2-5; D call uncertain. Sequencing used blood, either unsorted or a sorted T cell fraction (not recorded which). This clonotype was sampled from a male donor with ankylosing spondylitis. The CDR3 protein is CASSYSIGETQYF. CDR3 sequence (DNA): TGTGCCAGCAGTTACTCGATTGGCGAGACCCAGTACTTC.